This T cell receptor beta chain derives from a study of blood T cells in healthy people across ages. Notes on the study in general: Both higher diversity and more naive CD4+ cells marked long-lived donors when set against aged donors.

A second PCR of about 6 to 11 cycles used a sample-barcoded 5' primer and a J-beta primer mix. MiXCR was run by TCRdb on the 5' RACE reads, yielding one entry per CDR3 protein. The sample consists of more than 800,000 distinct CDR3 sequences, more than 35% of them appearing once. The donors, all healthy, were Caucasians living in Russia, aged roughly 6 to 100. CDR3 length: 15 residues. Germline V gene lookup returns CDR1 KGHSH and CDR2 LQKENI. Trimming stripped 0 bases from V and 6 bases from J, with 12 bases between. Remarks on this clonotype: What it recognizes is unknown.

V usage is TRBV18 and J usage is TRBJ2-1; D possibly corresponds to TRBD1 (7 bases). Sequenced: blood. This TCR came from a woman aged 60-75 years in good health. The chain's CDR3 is CASSPPGGGFNEQFF. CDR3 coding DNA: TGTGCCAGCTCACCACCCGGAGGGGGCTTCAATGAGCAGTTCTTC.